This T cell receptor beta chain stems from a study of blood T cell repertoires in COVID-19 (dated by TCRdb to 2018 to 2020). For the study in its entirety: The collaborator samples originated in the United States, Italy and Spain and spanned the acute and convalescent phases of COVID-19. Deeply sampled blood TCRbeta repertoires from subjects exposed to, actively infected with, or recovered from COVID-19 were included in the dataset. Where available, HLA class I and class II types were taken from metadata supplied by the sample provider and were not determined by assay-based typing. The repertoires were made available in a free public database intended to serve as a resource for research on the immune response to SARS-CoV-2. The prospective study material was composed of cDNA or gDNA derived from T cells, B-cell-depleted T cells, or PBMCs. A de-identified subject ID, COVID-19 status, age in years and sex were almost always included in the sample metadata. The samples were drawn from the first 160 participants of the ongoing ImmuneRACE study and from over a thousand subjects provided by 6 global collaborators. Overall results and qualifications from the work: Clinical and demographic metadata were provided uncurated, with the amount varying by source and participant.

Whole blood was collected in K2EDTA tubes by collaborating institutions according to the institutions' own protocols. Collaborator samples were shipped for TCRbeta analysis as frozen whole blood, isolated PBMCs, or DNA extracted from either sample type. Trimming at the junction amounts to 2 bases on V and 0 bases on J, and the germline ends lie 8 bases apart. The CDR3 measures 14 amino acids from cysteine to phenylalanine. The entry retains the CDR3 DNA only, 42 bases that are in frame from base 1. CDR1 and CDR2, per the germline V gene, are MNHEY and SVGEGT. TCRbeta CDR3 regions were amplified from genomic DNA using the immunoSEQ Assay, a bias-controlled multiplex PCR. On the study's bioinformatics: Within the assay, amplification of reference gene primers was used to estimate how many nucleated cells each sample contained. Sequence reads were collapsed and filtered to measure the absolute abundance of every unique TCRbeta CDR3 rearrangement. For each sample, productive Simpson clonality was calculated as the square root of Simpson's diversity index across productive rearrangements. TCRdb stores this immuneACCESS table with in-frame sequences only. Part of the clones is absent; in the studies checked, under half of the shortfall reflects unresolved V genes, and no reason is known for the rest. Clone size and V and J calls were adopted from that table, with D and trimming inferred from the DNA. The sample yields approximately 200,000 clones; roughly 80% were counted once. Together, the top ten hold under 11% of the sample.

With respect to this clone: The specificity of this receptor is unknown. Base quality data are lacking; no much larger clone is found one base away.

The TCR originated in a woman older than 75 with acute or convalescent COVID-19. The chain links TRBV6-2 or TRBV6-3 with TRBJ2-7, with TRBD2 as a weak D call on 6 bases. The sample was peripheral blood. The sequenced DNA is TGTGCCAGCAGTTACGGAGGGATCTCCTACGAGCAGTACTTC. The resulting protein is CASSYGGISYEQYF.